The present entry profiles one TCR beta chain with its context. Antigen unknown. In TCRdb, the 5' RACE reads were re-called with MiXCR into one record per CDR3 protein. Here the sample spans around 30,000 distinct CDR3 sequences, over 12% being singletons. This CDR3 spans 11 amino acids. The ends were cut back, 4 bases at V and 5 bases at J, with 2 bases in the middle. This entry is derived from a study of CD8 T cells in ankylosing spondylitis. Whole-study results and caveats: Some motif variants were previously reported in reactive arthritis synovial fluid and blood. The clones that were linked to disease were reported to be significantly enriched in matched synovial fluid samples from ankylosing spondylitis patients. Those disease-linked clones were CD8+; they were also relatively rare in peripheral blood. Roughly eight highly homologous variants made up a TCR beta motif that seemed to typify ankylosing spondylitis blood.

The chain employs TRBV12-3 or TRBV12-4 and TRBJ2-2; D is unresolved. Sequences were obtained from blood. The receptor comes from a male donor with ankylosing spondylitis or in good health (not recorded which). CDR3 coding DNA: TGTGCCAGCAGTTGGACCGGGGAGCTGTTTTTT. Encoded protein: CASSWTGELFF.